This T cell receptor beta chain came from a study of monozygotic twins with inflammatory bowel disease. The germline gives CDR1 SGHTA, CDR2 FQGNSA. The CDR3 consists of 16 residues. Reprocessing the 5' RACE reads, TCRdb reports a single entry for every CDR3 protein and omits DNA. Its listing shows 400,000 or so distinct CDR3 sequences. Sequences were obtained from blood. The sequence came from a human donor with ulcerative colitis or Crohn's disease, or a healthy co-twin of an affected twin (not recorded which). The chain couples TRBV7-2 to TRBJ2-6. CDR3 in amino acids: CASSLRTIRGANVLTF.